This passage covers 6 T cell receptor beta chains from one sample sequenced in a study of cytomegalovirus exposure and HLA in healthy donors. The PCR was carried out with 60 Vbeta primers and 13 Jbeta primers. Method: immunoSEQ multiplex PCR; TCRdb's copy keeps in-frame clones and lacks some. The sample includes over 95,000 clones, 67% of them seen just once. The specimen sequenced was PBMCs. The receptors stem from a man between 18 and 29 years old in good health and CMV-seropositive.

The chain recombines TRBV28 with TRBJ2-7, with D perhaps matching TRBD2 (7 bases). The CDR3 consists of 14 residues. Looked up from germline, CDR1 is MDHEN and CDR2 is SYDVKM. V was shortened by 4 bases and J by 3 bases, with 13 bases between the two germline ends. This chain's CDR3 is CASSSPGEGYEQYV. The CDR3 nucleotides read TGTGCCAGCAGTTCTCCAGGGGAGGGCTACGAGCAGTACGTC.

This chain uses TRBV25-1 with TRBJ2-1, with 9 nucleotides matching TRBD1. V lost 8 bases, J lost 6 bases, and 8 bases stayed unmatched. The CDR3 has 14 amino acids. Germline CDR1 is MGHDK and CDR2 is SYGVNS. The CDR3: CASVGTGLGNEQFF. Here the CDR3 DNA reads TGTGCCAGCGTCGGGACAGGGCTCGGCAATGAGCAGTTCTTC.

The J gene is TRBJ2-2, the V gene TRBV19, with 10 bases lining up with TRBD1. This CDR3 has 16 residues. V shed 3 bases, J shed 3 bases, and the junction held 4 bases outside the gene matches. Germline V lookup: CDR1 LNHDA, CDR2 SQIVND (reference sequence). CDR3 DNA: TGTGCCAGTAGTATTGGGGACAGGGGACACACCGGGGAGCTGTTTTTT. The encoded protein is CASSIGDRGHTGELFF.

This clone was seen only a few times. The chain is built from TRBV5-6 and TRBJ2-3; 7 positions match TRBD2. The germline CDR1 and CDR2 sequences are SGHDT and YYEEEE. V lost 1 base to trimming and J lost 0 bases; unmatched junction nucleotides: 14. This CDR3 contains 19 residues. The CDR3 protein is CASSLFPGGGADSTDTQYF. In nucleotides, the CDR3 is TGTGCCAGCAGCTTGTTTCCCGGGGGAGGGGCGGACAGCACAGATACGCAGTATTTT.

This CDR3 is CSVAGTGGLAEAFF. The CDR3 nucleotides are TGCAGCGTCGCCGGTACAGGGGGCCTCGCTGAAGCTTTCTTT. J is TRBJ1-1 and V is TRBV29-1, with 9 positions matching TRBD1. Germline CDR1 reads SQVTM; CDR2 reads ANQGSEA. The CDR3 spans 14 residues. J was trimmed by 6 bases and V by 6 bases; bases with no gene match: 11.

The CDR3 DNA reads as TGTGCCAGCAGCTTGGCCCCCGCAGGGGGTACAGAGACCCAGTACTTC. Protein product: CASSLAPAGGTETQYF. The chain uses TRBV5-8 and TRBJ2-5; 7 bases align to TRBD1. CDR3 length: 16 amino acids. Germline loops: CDR1 SGHTS, CDR2 YDEGEE. The junction had 9 bases not matched to a gene; V was cut back by 0 bases and J by 4 bases.